A selection of T cell receptor beta chains follows, all from one sample in a study of OX40 agonist ivuxolimab in advanced cancers. TCRdb's table, derived via immunoSEQ multiplex PCR, lists solely in-frame clones and lacks some. The data hold about 45,000 clones, with around 80% observed a single time. This material consisted of CD4+ or CD8+ T cells sorted from blood, taken in a trial of the OX40 agonist ivuxolimab. The receptors were sampled from an adult with an advanced solid tumor such as melanoma, head and neck, liver or kidney cancer. CDR3s include the opening cysteine and the closing phenylalanine or tryptophan.

v_gene: TRBV29-1
j_gene: TRBJ1-1
CDR3aa: CSVEAGGFTEAFF

v_gene: TRBV7-2
j_gene: TRBJ2-7
CDR3aa: CASSPQTGGHEQYF

v_gene: TRBV10-2
j_gene: TRBJ1-1
CDR3aa: CASRGQGHTEAFF

v_gene: TRBV7-2
j_gene: TRBJ2-2
CDR3aa: CASSSSSGNGGELFF

v_gene: TRBV5-6
j_gene: TRBJ2-3
CDR3aa: CASSPGLLVDTQYF

v_gene: TRBV25-1
j_gene: TRBJ2-2
CDR3aa: CASTRGGDTGELFF

v_gene: TRBV19
j_gene: TRBJ2-7
CDR3aa: CASSRDRGDEQYF

v_gene: TRBV4-1
j_gene: TRBJ1-4
CDR3aa: CASSQEGQGSTNEKLFF

v_gene: TRBV9
j_gene: TRBJ2-7
CDR3aa: CASSVSLAGVAEQYF

v_gene: TRBV5-6
j_gene: TRBJ2-3
CDR3aa: CASSLGLAGRWTQYF

v_gene: TRBV7-8
j_gene: TRBJ2-7
CDR3aa: CASTGTTFYEQYF

v_gene: TRBV5-6
j_gene: TRBJ2-7
CDR3aa: CASSGGQGGLYEQYF

v_gene: TRBV7-2
j_gene: TRBJ1-2
CDR3aa: CASSQRQGGVDRYTF

v_gene: TRBV12-5
j_gene: TRBJ2-1
CDR3aa: CASGLVGGRAYNEQFF

v_gene: TRBV9
j_gene: TRBJ2-1
CDR3aa: CASSVAAGAYNEQFF

v_gene: TRBV7-2
j_gene: TRBJ1-4
CDR3aa: CASSPTGGTNEKLFF

v_gene: TRBV7-2
j_gene: TRBJ2-3
CDR3aa: CASGTRGVDTQYF

v_gene: TRBV11-1
j_gene: TRBJ2-7
CDR3aa: CASSLTYEQYF

v_gene: TRBV5-6
j_gene: TRBJ2-7
CDR3aa: CASGSFQGGQYF

v_gene: TRBV7-2
j_gene: TRBJ1-4
CDR3aa: CASSLQGALNEKLFF

v_gene: TRBV4-3
j_gene: TRBJ1-2
CDR3aa: CASSQDSWGLYGYTF

v_gene: TRBV6-4
j_gene: TRBJ2-1
CDR3aa: CASSEGGGASYNEQFF

v_gene: TRBV27
j_gene: TRBJ2-3
CDR3aa: CASSYSTEGSGTQYF

v_gene: TRBV19
j_gene: TRBJ2-1
CDR3aa: CASSIMGGQYNEQFF

v_gene: TRBV18
j_gene: TRBJ2-5
CDR3aa: CASSPSLAGVETQYF

v_gene: TRBV7-9
j_gene: TRBJ1-1
CDR3aa: CASSFSASEAFF

v_gene: TRBV18
j_gene: TRBJ2-2
CDR3aa: CASSPNRYPTGELFF

v_gene: TRBV7-2
j_gene: TRBJ2-5
CDR3aa: CASSLPGRLQETQYF

v_gene: TRBV10-2
j_gene: TRBJ1-1
CDR3aa: CASKNYEAFF

v_gene: TRBV9
j_gene: TRBJ2-7
CDR3aa: CASSVTGGAYEQYF

v_gene: TRBV28
j_gene: TRBJ1-6
CDR3aa: CASRGRTGFSPLHF

v_gene: TRBV18
j_gene: TRBJ2-5
CDR3aa: CATHSQVGTQETQYF

v_gene: TRBV11-2
j_gene: TRBJ2-7
CDR3aa: CASSLGRSGPYEQYF

v_gene: TRBV4-1
j_gene: TRBJ1-6
CDR3aa: CASSQELGGRSPLHF

v_gene: TRBV13
j_gene: TRBJ1-4
CDR3aa: CASSYRGANEKLFF

v_gene: TRBV5-6
j_gene: TRBJ1-2
CDR3aa: CASSLLSGGYGYTF

v_gene: TRBV7-9
j_gene: TRBJ2-3
CDR3aa: CASSLASGSEDTQYF

v_gene: TRBV9
j_gene: TRBJ2-5
CDR3aa: CASSEGYSLQETQYF

v_gene: TRBV7-8
j_gene: TRBJ2-3
CDR3aa: CASSPSTDTQYF

v_gene: TRBV4-2
j_gene: TRBJ1-1
CDR3aa: CASSPGDSSNTEAFF

v_gene: TRBV5-1
j_gene: TRBJ2-7
CDR3aa: CASSRTSTGAPYEQYF